This passage covers 12 T cell receptor beta chains from one sample sequenced in a study of lymphopenia after photon versus proton radiotherapy. Sequencing was performed with immunoSEQ multiplex PCR; in TCRdb, only in-frame clones are kept and a portion is missing. The table has 70,000 to 95,000 clones, around 88% seen once; the top ten hold 1.3% to 1.5%. Sequencing used peripheral blood, obtained from a patient treated with proton-based radiotherapy. The receptors shown here come from a man aged 55 to 70 with pancreatic cancer.

V gene TRBV19 combines with J gene TRBJ2-1; D ambiguous. Germline values: CDR1 LNHDA, CDR2 SQIVND (reference sequence). CDR3 length: 16 amino acids. The ends were cut back, 4 bases at V and 0 bases at J, with 13 bases in the middle. The CDR3 region is CASSTQLLGSYNEQFF. DNA of the CDR3: TGTGCCAGTAGTACACAATTGTTGGGCTCCTACAATGAGCAGTTCTTC.

The V call is TRBV7-9, the J call TRBJ2-5; no clear D. V was cut by 1 base and J by 5 bases, with 5 bases left in between. Germline CDR1 is SEHNR and CDR2 is FQNEAQ (reference sequence). The CDR3 extends over 12 amino acids. The DNA of the CDR3 is TGTGCCAGCAGCTTAGATTCGGAGACCCAGTACTTC. Translating gives CASSLDSETQYF.

The V call is TRBV5-1, the J call TRBJ2-1, with D perhaps matching TRBD2 (5 bases). The germline CDR1 and CDR2 sequences are SGHRS and YFSETQ. V lost 7 bases and J 8 bases, leaving 16 bases between the germline ends. CDR3 size: 13 residues. CDR3 DNA sequence: TGCGCCAGCGCAAGGACTCTAGGCGATGAGCAGTTCTTC. Encoded protein: CASARTLGDEQFF.

V gene TRBV5-6 combines with J gene TRBJ2-7; D is ambiguous. The CDR3 extends over 11 amino acids. V was pared by 2 bases and J by 3 bases, with 3 bases between. In germline, CDR1 is SGHDT, CDR2 YYEEEE. Written as DNA, the CDR3 is TGTGCCAGCAGCTTTAACTACGAGCAGTACTTC. Protein: CASSFNYEQYF.

This clone has only one observation. The CDR3 sequence: CASSLRGGMKNIQYF. The CDR3 nucleotides are TGTGCCAGCAGCTTGAGAGGGGGAATGAAAAACATTCAGTACTTC. The chain has TRBV5-6 and TRBJ2-4; D is perhaps TRBD1 (6 bases). CDR1 is SGHDT and CDR2 is YYEEEE in the germline V gene. The CDR3 runs to 15 residues. Trimming shortened V by 1 base and J by 4 bases, and 12 bases separated the two germline ends.

This clone was observed a handful of times. The chain couples TRBV5-5 to TRBJ2-7; either TRBD1 or TRBD2 may fit D (5 bases each). The CDR3 has 14 residues. Trimming removed 3 bases at V and 2 bases at J, with 12 bases between. Per the germline V gene, CDR1 is SGHKS and CDR2 is YYEKEE (reference sequence). The CDR3 DNA follows: TGTGCCAGCAGCTCGGTCGGGGCGACCTACGAGCAGTACTTC. This codes for CASSSVGATYEQYF.

The chain couples TRBV11-2 to TRBJ1-2; possibly TRBD1 for D (5 bases). V lost 8 bases and J 7 bases, leaving 23 bases between the germline ends. The CDR3 has 15 residues. CDR1 and CDR2 (germline): SGHAT, FQNNGV. CDR3 in DNA: TGTGCCAGCGCGACTTACCGGGGCCTAGAAGGTGGCTACACCTTC. Translation gives CASATYRGLEGGYTF.

The table lists this clone with many counts. This sequence joins TRBV9 and TRBJ2-3; 9 bases are a match to TRBD2. Germline V gene data show CDR1 as SGDLS and CDR2 as YYNGEE. V shed 3 bases, J shed 0 bases, and the junction held 2 bases outside the gene matches. CDR3 length: 15 residues. The DNA for the CDR3 is TGTGCCAGCAGCGGCAGCGGGAGGAGCACAGATACGCAGTATTTT. Translating gives CASSGSGRSTDTQYF.

This sequence joins TRBV6-1 and TRBJ1-1; D is uncertain. The germline CDR1 and CDR2 sequences are MNHNS and SASEGT. The CDR3 totals 14 residues. Between the trimmed V and J ends, which lost 8 bases and 2 bases, there was a span of 15 bases. CDR3 sequence: CASAKEIYNTEAFF. CDR3 coding DNA: TGTGCCAGCGCCAAGGAAATTTACAACACTGAAGCTTTCTTT.

The chain employs TRBV4-1 and TRBJ2-1; 8 nucleotides match TRBD2. Germline CDR1 MGHRA, CDR2 YSYEKL. The ends lost 4 bases at V and 7 bases at J; junction bases unmatched: 18. This CDR3 is built from 18 residues. The CDR3 spells CASSPKPAGVSSWNEQFF. DNA for the CDR3: TGCGCCAGCAGCCCAAAGCCAGCGGGAGTTTCGTCGTGGAATGAGCAGTTCTTC.

This clone has only one observation. This rearrangement joins TRBV5-1 to TRBJ2-1; D gene unclear. V lost 0 bases, J lost 2 bases, and 9 bases lay in between. The CDR3 is 15 amino acids. Germline V gene data show CDR1 as SGHRS and CDR2 as YFSETQ. CDR3 in amino acids: CASSLDPVAYNEQFF. In nucleotides, the CDR3 is TGCGCCAGCAGCTTGGACCCAGTAGCCTACAATGAGCAGTTCTTC.

The chain joins TRBV7-2 to TRBJ2-1; 9 positions match TRBD2. The V segment lost 1 base and the J segment 8 bases; nucleotides outside the gene matches: 6. The CDR3 extends over 15 amino acids. The germline V gene has CDR1 SGHTA and CDR2 FQGNSA. This CDR3 is CASSLGGSGSYEQFF. CDR3 nucleotides: TGTGCCAGCAGCTTAGGCGGTAGCGGGAGCTATGAGCAGTTCTTC.